The entry that follows covers one T cell receptor (beta chain) sequence. Its antigen has not been determined. The sample holds no much larger clone one base away, and base qualities are not on file. The sample is drawn from a study of blood T cell repertoires in COVID-19 (dated by TCRdb to about 2020). About the study as a whole: Samples from collaborators originated in the United States, Italy and Spain and spanned both the acute and convalescent phases of COVID-19. The material from the prospective study consisted of cDNA or gDNA derived from T cells, B-cell-depleted T cells, or PBMCs. Subjects who had been exposed to COVID-19, were actively infected with it, or had recovered from it provided the deeply sampled blood TCRbeta repertoires that made up the dataset. The repertoires were released in a freely available public database intended as a resource for research on the immune response to SARS-CoV-2. The samples were drawn from two sources: the first 160 participants of the ongoing ImmuneRACE study, and 1,200 or so subjects contributed by 6 global collaborators. Sample metadata almost always included a de-identified subject ID, COVID-19 status, age in years and sex. Where HLA class I and class II types were available, the types were taken from metadata supplied by the sample provider, not from assay-based typing. On the study overall, not on this receptor specifically: The quantity of clinical and demographic metadata differed by source and by participant and was supplied without curation.

Reading the germline V gene gives CDR1 SGHAT and CDR2 FQNNGV. Ends trimmed: V by 1 base, J by 5 bases; bases unmatched to a gene: 7. The cysteine opens and the phenylalanine closes a CDR3 of 15 amino acids. The sequence is cut down to CDR3 DNA, 45 bases in frame from base 1. One collaborating source in Seattle enrolled patients while the patients were actively infected and followed the patients over time throughout the course of disease. Each collaborating institution followed its own protocols to collect whole blood in K2EDTA tubes. For TCRbeta analysis, collaborators shipped samples as frozen whole blood, isolated PBMCs, or DNA extracted from either of those sample types. TCRbeta CDR3 regions were amplified from genomic DNA using the immunoSEQ Assay, a bias-controlled multiplex PCR. Turning to the authors' computational methods: The number of nucleated cells in each sample was estimated by amplification of reference gene primers within the assay. To quantify the absolute abundance of each unique TCRbeta CDR3 rearrangement, sequence reads were collapsed and filtered. For each sample, productive Simpson clonality was calculated as the square root of Simpson's diversity index over productive rearrangements. TCRdb's version of the immuneACCESS table is confined to in-frame rearrangements and falls short of the full clone set. An unresolved V gene accounts for under half of the shortfall where checked; the remainder is of unknown origin. Clone size and V and J calls were adopted from that table, with D and trimming inferred from the DNA. Recorded for this sample are around 250,000 clones; roughly 86% of them occurred a single time. Roughly 5.2% of the sample is taken by the ten largest.

The V and J genes are TRBV11-2 and TRBJ2-5, with 7 bases in between that match TRBD2. Source material: peripheral blood. The receptor was isolated from a woman of 80 years or more with COVID-19, enrolled during active disease. The DNA is TGTGCCAGCAGCTTAGGGGCGGGGGTTGGGGAGACCCAGTACTTC. Its protein reads: CASSLGAGVGETQYF.